This T cell receptor (beta chain) was documented in a study of tumor-infiltrating lymphocytes in primary liver carcinoma. This clonotype was seen at least ten times. The CDR3 runs to 13 residues. Trimming removed 4 bases at V and 7 bases at J, with 14 bases between. Germline-derived CDR1 and CDR2 are SGHDN and FVKESK. With around 450 ng total RNA as template and a constant-region primer, TCR beta cDNA was made. Three rounds of nested multiplex PCR with slightly modified ARM-PCR produced TCR beta libraries. Investigators reported that the first two PCR rounds, at around 9 cycles each, used TRBV1-TRBV30 forward primers with a C-beta reverse primer. TCRdb processed the multiplex PCR reads anew with MiXCR; each CDR3 protein has one entry. The top ten clones hold approximately 50% of a sample with around 56,000 distinct CDR3 sequences, less than 75% of them seen once. RNA and DNA were co-extracted from about 19-30 mg of unsorted bulk tissue.

Specimen: liver tumor tissue from sampling region 2. Stated subset: tumor region T2, inferior pole. The chain joins TRBV14 to TRBJ2-7; D uncertain. The TCR originated in a man aged 40-49 years with primary liver carcinoma and hepatitis B virus infection. In DNA, the CDR3 is TGTGCCAGCAGCCTCCTCCCAGAGCTAGAGCAGTACTTC. Translating it yields CASSLLPELEQYF.